This is a list of T cell receptor beta chains from one sample in a study of cytotoxic CD8 clonotypes in ibrutinib-treated CLL. Generated by immunoSEQ multiplex PCR, the TCRdb table keeps only in-frame clones and is missing some. The data contain a few hundred thousand clones, about three quarters of them singletons. The source was PBMCs, collected after 24 months of ibrutinib treatment. The receptor source for this set is a human donor with chronic lymphocytic leukemia. CDR3s include the opening cysteine and the closing phenylalanine or tryptophan. The order of the fields is V gene, J gene, clone size, D gene, CDR3 protein, CDR3 DNA. A D gene is named only where the DNA matches it firmly. Size tells how often a clone was seen (once, few, many) or the class of an expanded clone, and some rows leave it out.

>TRBV13|TRBJ1-2|NA|TRBD1
CASNLDRTGGYTF
TGTGCCAGCAACCTGGACAGGACTGGCGGCTACACCTTC
>TRBV19|TRBJ1-1|NA|NA
CASSKWDTEAFF
TGTGCCAGTAGTAAATGGGACACTGAAGCTTTCTTT
>TRBV7-6|TRBJ2-7|NA|NA
CASSPSLTYEQYF
TGTGCCAGCAGCCCAAGTCTTACCTACGAGCAGTACTTC
>TRBV15|TRBJ1-5|few|TRBD1
CATSSPGGWSNQPQHF
TGTGCCACCAGCAGCCCAGGGGGCTGGAGCAATCAGCCCCAGCATTTT
>TRBV7-6|TRBJ2-7|NA|NA
CASSLELTYEQYF
TGTGCCAGCAGCTTAGAACTGACCTACGAGCAGTACTTC
>TRBV28|TRBJ1-2|few|TRBD1
CASESTGTGDYGYTF
TGTGCCAGCGAAAGTACCGGGACAGGGGACTATGGCTACACCTTC
>TRBV18|TRBJ2-7|NA|NA
CASSDDRGHSYEQYF
TGTGCCAGCTCCGACGATAGGGGCCACTCCTACGAGCAGTACTTC
>TRBV11-1|TRBJ2-7|NA|NA
CASRDLDSVSYEQYF
TGTGCCAGCAGGGACCTGGACAGCGTTTCCTACGAGCAGTACTTC
>TRBV11-2|TRBJ2-7|NA|NA
CASSSVGGAETEQYF
TGTGCCAGCAGCTCCGTCGGGGGCGCAGAGACCGAGCAGTACTTC
>TRBV7-3|TRBJ2-1|NA|TRBD1
CASSSRTGVGLNEQFF
TGTGCCAGCAGCTCTAGGACAGGAGTAGGTTTGAATGAGCAGTTCTTC
>TRBV28|TRBJ2-2|NA|TRBD1
CASLGQGGTGELFF
TGTGCCAGCCTGGGACAGGGCGGAACCGGGGAGCTGTTTTTT
>TRBV28|TRBJ1-4|NA|NA
CASSRHDATNEKLFF
TGTGCCAGCAGTCGGCACGACGCAACTAATGAAAAACTGTTTTTT
>TRBV21-1|TRBJ1-5|NA|NA
CASRIKRGTNQPQHF
TGTGCCAGCAGGATAAAACGAGGGACCAATCAGCCCCAGCATTTT
>TRBV5-1|TRBJ2-7|few|NA
CASSLGQFSYEQYF
TGCGCCAGCAGCTTGGGGCAGTTCTCCTACGAGCAGTACTTC
>TRBV6-5|TRBJ2-6|NA|NA
CASSYRRGANVLTF
TGTGCCAGCAGTTACCGCCGTGGGGCCAACGTCCTGACTTTC
>TRBV29-1|TRBJ2-5|NA|NA
CSVGGDQETQYF
TGCAGCGTGGGCGGGGACCAAGAGACCCAGTACTTC
>TRBV27|TRBJ2-7|NA|TRBD2
CASSIGTSVYEQYF
TGTGCCAGCAGTATCGGGACTAGTGTCTACGAGCAGTACTTC
>TRBV6-5|TRBJ2-7|NA|NA
CASSYRLGSYEQYF
TGTGCCAGCAGTTACAGGTTGGGGTCCTACGAGCAGTACTTC
>TRBV4-3|TRBJ2-3|NA|TRBD2
CASSLGLVGDTQYF
TGCGCCAGCAGCCTGGGACTAGTGGGGGATACGCAGTATTTT
>TRBV2|TRBJ1-5|NA|TRBD1
CASSFDREGQPQHF
TGTGCCAGCAGTTTTGACAGGGAGGGCCAGCCCCAGCATTTT
>TRBV27|TRBJ2-3|NA|NA
CASSLSFDARLSTDTQYF
TGTGCCAGCAGTTTAAGTTTCGATGCCCGGCTCAGCACAGATACGCAGTATTTT
>TRBV9|TRBJ2-7|NA|TRBD2
CASSVGSGSYEQYF
TGTGCCAGCAGCGTAGGTAGCGGGAGTTACGAGCAGTACTTC
>TRBV7-2|TRBJ2-2|NA|TRBD2
CASSPRLADYTGELFF
TGTGCCAGCAGCCCTAGACTAGCGGATTACACCGGGGAGCTGTTTTTT